These 32 T cell receptor beta chains came from one sample sequenced in a study of blood T cell repertoires in COVID-19. The repertoire was sequenced with immunoSEQ multiplex PCR; TCRdb's copy has only in-frame clones and lacks some. The sample includes just over 75,000 clones, around 85% seen only once; the top ten take approximately 4.9%. Sample: peripheral blood. All receptors come from a woman older than 75 with active or convalescent COVID-19.

The table lists this clone with a count of one. This sequence joins TRBV24-1 and TRBJ1-6; 8 bases match TRBD1. Trimming removed 1 base from V and 5 bases from J; junction bases left unmatched: 15. CDR3 size: 20 residues. CDR1 KGHDR and CDR2 SFDVKD come from the germline V gene. CDR3 DNA: TGTGCCACCAGTGATTTAGTTATCAGGGCAGGGGGCTTCCATAATTCACCCCTCCACTTT. This encodes CATSDLVIRAGGFHNSPLHF.

The chain combines TRBV5-5 with TRBJ1-2, with D perhaps TRBD1 (5 bases). With 6 bases removed from V and 4 bases from J, the gap between germline ends came to 16 bases. The CDR3 loop spans 14 amino acids. Germline V gives CDR1 SGHKS, CDR2 YYEKEE (reference sequence). In DNA, the CDR3 is TGTGCCAGCAAGTCCTGGGGGGTTCTCTATGGCTACACCTTC. This gives the protein CASKSWGVLYGYTF.

The J gene is TRBJ1-2, the V gene TRBV28; 7 bases are shared with TRBD1. CDR1 and CDR2 (germline): MDHEN, SYDVKM. V trimming: 4 bases; J trimming: 6 bases; junction bases outside the gene matches: 11. The CDR3 totals 15 residues. CDR3 nucleotides: TGTGCCAGCAGTTCTTTAGGGACAGCCAACGATGGCTACACCTTC. This encodes CASSSLGTANDGYTF.

This rearrangement joins TRBV24-1 to TRBJ2-7; 8 nucleotides match TRBD1. The CDR3 has 15 amino acids. Germline lookup yields CDR1 KGHDR and CDR2 SFDVKD. V lost 3 bases to trimming and J lost 2 bases; unmatched junction nucleotides: 5. The CDR3: CATSDPTGVTYEQYF. The CDR3 DNA follows: TGTGCCACCAGTGATCCGACAGGGGTAACCTACGAGCAGTACTTC.

This clone was detected once. The gene calls are TRBV20-1 and TRBJ2-3; D is unclear. The germline V gene encodes CDR1 DFQATT and CDR2 SNEGSKA (reference sequence). V lost 2 bases and J 3 bases, leaving 3 bases between the germline ends. The CDR3 has 11 amino acids. CDR3 nucleotides: TGCAGTGCTAGATCAACAGATACGCAGTATTTT. Residues: CSARSTDTQYF.

V is TRBV9 and J is TRBJ2-5; D perhaps matches TRBD1 (6 bases). Germline V gene data show CDR1 as SGDLS and CDR2 as YYNGEE. Deletions cut 1 base from V and 5 bases from J, with 15 bases between. The CDR3 consists of 15 residues. CDR3 in amino acids: CASSVLQGLRETQYF. The DNA for the CDR3 is TGTGCCAGCAGCGTACTACAGGGTTTAAGGGAGACCCAGTACTTC.

The genes are TRBV9 and TRBJ1-4; 7 bases are shared with TRBD1. Germline V CDR1 and CDR2: SGDLS, YYNGEE. The J segment lost 0 bases and the V segment lost 4 bases, leaving 3 bases of the junction unmatched. The length of the CDR3 is 15 residues. CDR3 protein: CASSITGATNEKLFF. In DNA form, the CDR3 reads TGTGCCAGCAGCATCACAGGGGCAACTAATGAAAAACTGTTTTTT.

The rearrangement uses TRBV28 and TRBJ2-1; 11 bases agree with TRBD1. J lost 3 bases, V lost 5 bases, and 9 bases had no gene match. CDR1 and CDR2 from the germline V gene are MDHEN and SYDVKM. The CDR3 is 17 amino acids. CDR3: CASSLTPGTGGYNEQFF. The CDR3 DNA is TGTGCCAGCAGTCTCACCCCCGGGACAGGGGGCTACAATGAGCAGTTCTTC.

This rearrangement joins TRBV5-6 to TRBJ2-1; D unresolved. The length of the CDR3 is 14 residues. V lost 0 bases, J lost 5 bases, and 9 bases lay in between. In germline, CDR1 is SGHDT, CDR2 YYEEEE. CDR3 protein: CASSLVERDNEQFF. Here the CDR3 DNA reads TGTGCCAGCAGCTTGGTGGAACGGGACAATGAGCAGTTCTTC.

V is TRBV7-2 and J is TRBJ2-7; 8 bases map to TRBD1. The CDR3 sequence is 15 residues long. With 5 bases clipped from V and 3 bases from J, the junction kept 9 bases outside the gene matches. Germline lookup yields CDR1 SGHTA and CDR2 FQGNSA. CDR3 DNA: TGTGCCAGCAGCCAGAGACAGGGGCCCGACTACGAGCAGTACTTC. This encodes CASSQRQGPDYEQYF.

The V call is TRBV7-6, the J call TRBJ2-5; D gene uncertain. This CDR3 contains 12 residues. Germline V gene lookup returns CDR1 SGHVS and CDR2 FNYEAQ. Trimming shortened V by 2 bases and J by 5 bases, and 6 bases separated the two germline ends. The CDR3 reads CASSLNWETQYF. CDR3 sequence (DNA): TGTGCCAGCAGCTTAAACTGGGAGACCCAGTACTTC. Together with reference TRBV7-6 and TRBJ2-5, the CDR3 gives the full variable domain: GAGVSQSPRYKVTKRGQDVALRCDPISGHVSLYWYRQALGQGPEFLTYFNYEAQQDKSGLPNDRFSAERPEGSISTLTIQRTEQRDSAMYRCASSLNWETQYFGPGTRLLVL.

V usage is TRBV3-1 (or the pseudogene TRBV3-2) and J usage is TRBJ1-5; D gene ambiguous. This CDR3 spans 13 amino acids. The germline V gene encodes CDR1 LGHDT and CDR2 YNNKEL (reference sequence). Trimming stripped 1 base from V and 4 bases from J, with 5 bases between. In nucleotides, the CDR3 is TGTGCCAGCAGCCAAGCAGCGAATCAGCCCCAGCATTTT. This sequence encodes CASSQAANQPQHF.

The V and J genes are TRBV6-1 and TRBJ2-7, with 10 bases fitting TRBD1. The junction had 6 bases not matched to a gene; V was cut back by 2 bases and J by 5 bases. Germline CDR1 is MNHNS and CDR2 is SASEGT. CDR3 length: 15 residues. DNA for the CDR3: TGTGCCAGCAGTGAATTGGGACAGGGGAAGAACGAGCAGTACTTC. Translation: CASSELGQGKNEQYF.

This chain connects TRBV3-1 (or the pseudogene TRBV3-2) to TRBJ1-2, with D uncertain. V lost 1 base to trimming and J lost 5 bases, with 11 bases between them. The germline gives CDR1 LGHDT, CDR2 YNNKEL (reference sequence). This CDR3 region has 14 residues. As DNA, the CDR3 is TGTGCCAGCAGCCAAGGGCATAGGGAGTATGGCTACACCTTC. The encoded protein is CASSQGHREYGYTF.

J is TRBJ2-2 and V is TRBV9, with D unresolved. The CDR3 is 13 amino acids. Germline lookup yields CDR1 SGDLS and CDR2 YYNGEE. Trimming took off 0 bases at V and 5 bases at J, with 5 bases between the two ends. The CDR3 DNA sequence: TGTGCCAGCAGCGTAGTGAGAACCGGGGAGCTGTTTTTT. This encodes CASSVVRTGELFF.

This rearrangement joins TRBV6-5 to TRBJ2-5; 11 bases fit TRBD2. The trim removed 8 bases at V and 4 bases at J, leaving 6 bases unmatched. The germline CDR1 and CDR2 sequences are MNHEY and SVGAGI. The CDR3 has 14 amino acids. CDR3 loop: CASRLAGLGETQYF. The CDR3 DNA follows: TGTGCCAGCCGACTAGCGGGACTTGGAGAGACCCAGTACTTC.

The V gene is TRBV11-3, the J gene TRBJ2-5, with TRBD1 matching over 7 bases. The CDR3 consists of 14 residues. J was trimmed by 2 bases and V by 5 bases; bases with no gene match: 5. Germline assignment: CDR1 SGHNT and CDR2 YENEEA. CDR3 sequence: CASSPGGFQETQYF. The CDR3 DNA is TGTGCCAGCAGCCCAGGGGGATTTCAAGAGACCCAGTACTTC.

The genes are TRBV9 and TRBJ2-1; TRBD2 aligns across 7 bases. J lost 9 bases, V lost 3 bases, and 12 bases had no gene match. The CDR3 totals 15 residues. Germline V gene data show CDR1 as SGDLS and CDR2 as YYNGEE. Here the CDR3 reads CASSAPGGLKGEQFF. DNA of the CDR3: TGTGCCAGCAGCGCCCCGGGGGGACTAAAGGGTGAGCAGTTCTTC.

V gene TRBV3-1 (or the pseudogene TRBV3-2) combines with J gene TRBJ1-1, with 11 positions matching TRBD1. CDR3 size: 15 residues. Germline values: CDR1 LGHDT, CDR2 YNNKEL (reference sequence). V was clipped by 4 bases and J by 8 bases; unmatched bases: 9. The CDR3 DNA sequence: TGTGCCAGCAGCCTGGGACAGGGGGATACTGGCGAAGCTTTCTTT. This translates into CASSLGQGDTGEAFF.

In DNA, the CDR3 is TGTGCCAGCAGCACGGGACAGTTCTATGGCTACACCTTC. Translated, it gives CASSTGQFYGYTF. This chain connects TRBV5-6 to TRBJ1-2; TRBD1 aligns across 7 bases. This CDR3 comprises 13 residues. V shed 4 bases and J 4 bases; nucleotides not matched to a gene: 4. Looked up from germline, CDR1 is SGHDT and CDR2 is YYEEEE.

The chain employs TRBV29-1 and TRBJ1-2, with D possibly matching TRBD1 (6 bases). CDR3 length equals 13 residues. The germline gives CDR1 SQVTM, CDR2 ANQGSEA. V dropped 2 bases and J dropped 8 bases, with 15 bases sitting between them. CDR3 coding DNA: TGCAGCGTTGAACCCGGGTCGAGGGGGGGCTACACCTTC. Residues: CSVEPGSRGGYTF.

This clone was picked up a small number of times. The chain is built from TRBV4-2 and TRBJ2-7; no clear D. CDR1 LGHNA and CDR2 YNFKEQ come from the germline V gene. Trimming cost V 0 bases and J 5 bases, with 8 bases left between them. The CDR3 is 13 residues long. CDR3 loop: CASSQDRLNEQYF. The DNA for the CDR3 is TGTGCCAGCAGCCAAGACAGGCTCAACGAGCAGTACTTC.

This clone was picked up one time. The V gene is TRBV7-3, the J gene TRBJ2-5, with 7 bases fitting TRBD1. Germline CDR1 and CDR2: SGHTA and FQGTGA. This CDR3 comprises 15 residues. Germline trimming cut 5 bases from V and 4 bases from J; bases unmatched to any gene: 10. CDR3 coding DNA: TGTGCCAGCAGCCGCCGTCGAGGGGGCGGAGAGACCCAGTACTTC. Protein sequence: CASSRRRGGGETQYF. Drawing the rest from reference TRBV7-3 and TRBJ2-5, the complete variable domain is GAGVSQTPSNKVTEKGKYVELRCDPISGHTALYWYRQSLGQGPEFLIYFQGTGAADDSGLPNDRFFAVRPEGSVSTLKIQRTERGDSAVYLCASSRRRGGGETQYFGPGTRLLVL.

This chain links TRBV28 with TRBJ1-6; tentative D call: TRBD1 (6 bases). V lost 7 bases, J lost 9 bases, and 13 bases lay in between. Germline-derived CDR1 and CDR2 are MDHEN and SYDVKM. The CDR3 loop spans 13 amino acids. The CDR3 DNA is TGTGCCAGCATAACAGGGTCGGGTTCACCCCTCCACTTT. Protein sequence: CASITGSGSPLHF.

The chain couples TRBV6-5 to TRBJ2-7; 9 nucleotides line up with TRBD1. CDR3 size: 13 residues. Germline-derived CDR1 and CDR2 are MNHEY and SVGAGI. J gave up 6 bases and V 2 bases, and 2 bases lay outside the gene matches. The chain's CDR3 is CASSYTGQGEQYF. The CDR3 nucleotides are TGTGCCAGCAGTTACACGGGACAGGGCGAGCAGTACTTC.

The CDR3 coding sequence is TGTGCCAGCAGGGACTACCGACGGTACAATCAGCCCCAGCATTTT. Protein sequence: CASRDYRRYNQPQHF. The chain has TRBV28 and TRBJ1-5; D unresolved. With 6 bases removed from V and 3 bases from J, the gap between germline ends came to 15 bases. Germline loops: CDR1 MDHEN, CDR2 SYDVKM. This CDR3 is 15 amino acids long.

V gene TRBV6-5 combines with J gene TRBJ1-1, with D possibly matching TRBD1 (6 bases). V was shortened by 0 bases and J by 4 bases, with 12 bases between the two germline ends. The CDR3 contains 15 residues. Germline V gene sequence: CDR1 MNHEY, CDR2 SVGAGI. CDR3 amino acids: CASSYSSTGATEAFF. CDR3 bases: TGTGCCAGCAGTTACTCTTCGACAGGAGCCACTGAAGCTTTCTTT.

In DNA, the CDR3 is TGCGCCAGGACTGAGCAACTACGAGTTATGAACTACGAGCAGTACTTC. As protein: CARTEQLRVMNYEQYF. The J gene is TRBJ2-7, the V gene TRBV4-3; D is uncertain. This CDR3 is built from 16 residues. CDR1 LGHNA and CDR2 YSLEER come from the germline V gene. V lost 9 bases and J lost 3, with 24 bases in between.

Only one count was recorded for this clone. The gene calls are TRBV28 and TRBJ1-6; D gene unclear. The CDR3 covers 12 residues. The germline V gene encodes CDR1 MDHEN and CDR2 SYDVKM. Trimming stripped 6 bases from V and 14 bases from J, with 14 bases between. Here the CDR3 DNA reads TGTGCCAGCAGGCGTAGGCGGGAAGCCCTCCACTTT. This sequence encodes CASRRRREALHF.

With respect to this clone: The same CDR3 is also encoded by other DNA sequences in this sample. This chain uses TRBV2 with TRBJ2-5, with a weak D call TRBD2 (6 bases). The CDR3 has 14 amino acids. Germline lookup yields CDR1 SNHLY and CDR2 FYNNEI. Trimming shortened V by 6 bases and J by 2 bases, and 13 bases separated the two germline ends. The CDR3 DNA follows: TGTGCCAGCAGGGGAGGTGGGGGGCAAGAGACCCAGTACTTC. This translates into CASRGGGGQETQYF.

The chain recombines TRBV6-6 with TRBJ2-5; D not certain. The CDR3 covers 11 residues. V was pared by 8 bases and J by 7 bases, with 11 bases between. Per germline, CDR1 MNHNY and CDR2 SVGAGI (reference sequence). In DNA form, the CDR3 reads TGTGCCAGCGCCTCGGAGAGGACCCAGTACTTC. It encodes CASASERTQYF.

This chain connects TRBV11-2 to TRBJ1-1; no reliable D call. This CDR3 is 12 amino acids long. Germline V CDR1 and CDR2: SGHAT, FQNNGV. Trimming took off 2 bases at V and 4 bases at J, with 5 bases between the two ends. The CDR3 sequence is CASSLPRTEAFF. The CDR3 DNA follows: TGTGCCAGCAGCTTACCCCGCACTGAAGCTTTCTTT.